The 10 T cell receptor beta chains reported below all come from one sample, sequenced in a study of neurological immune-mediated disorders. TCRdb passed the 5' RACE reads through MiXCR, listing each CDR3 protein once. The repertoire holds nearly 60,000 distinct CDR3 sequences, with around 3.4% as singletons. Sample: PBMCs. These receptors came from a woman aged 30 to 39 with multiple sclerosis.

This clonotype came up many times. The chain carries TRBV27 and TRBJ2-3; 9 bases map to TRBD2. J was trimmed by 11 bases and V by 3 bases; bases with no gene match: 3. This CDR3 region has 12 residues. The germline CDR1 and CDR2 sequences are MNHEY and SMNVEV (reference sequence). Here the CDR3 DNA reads TGTGCCAGCAGTTTCCCTAGCGGGATGCAGTATTTT. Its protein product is CASSFPSGMQYF.

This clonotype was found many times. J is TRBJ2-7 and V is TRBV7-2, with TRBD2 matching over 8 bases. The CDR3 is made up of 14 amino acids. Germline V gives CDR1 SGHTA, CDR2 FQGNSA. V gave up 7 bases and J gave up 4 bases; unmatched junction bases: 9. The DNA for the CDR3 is TGTGCCAGCAAAAGCGGGAGCCCTGGGTACGAGCAGTACTTC. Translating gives CASKSGSPGYEQYF. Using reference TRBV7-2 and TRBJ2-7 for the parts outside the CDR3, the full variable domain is GAGVSQSPSNKVTEKGKDVELRCDPISGHTALYWYRQSLGQGLEFLIYFQGNSAPDKSGLPSDRFSAERTGGSVSTLTIQRTQQEDSAVYLCASKSGSPGYEQYFGPGTRLTVT.

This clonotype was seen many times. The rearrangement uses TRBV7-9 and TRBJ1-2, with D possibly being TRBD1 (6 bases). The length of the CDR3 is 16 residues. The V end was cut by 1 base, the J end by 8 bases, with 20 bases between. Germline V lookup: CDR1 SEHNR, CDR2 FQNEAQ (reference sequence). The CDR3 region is CASSLVRPSGAAGYTF. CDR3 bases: TGTGCCAGCAGCTTAGTTCGTCCGTCAGGGGCTGCGGGCTACACCTTC.

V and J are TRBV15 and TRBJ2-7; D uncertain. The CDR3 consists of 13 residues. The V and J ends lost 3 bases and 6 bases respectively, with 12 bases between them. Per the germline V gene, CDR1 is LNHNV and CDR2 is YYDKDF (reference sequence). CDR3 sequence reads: CATSSDTSPEQYF. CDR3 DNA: TGTGCCACCAGCAGTGATACTTCCCCCGAGCAGTACTTC. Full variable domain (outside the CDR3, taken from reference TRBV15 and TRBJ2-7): DAMVIQNPRYQVTQFGKPVTLSCSQTLNHNVMYWYQQKSSQAPKLLFHYYDKDFNNEADTPDNFQSRRPNTSFCFLDIRSPGLGDTAMYLCATSSDTSPEQYFGPGTRLTVT.

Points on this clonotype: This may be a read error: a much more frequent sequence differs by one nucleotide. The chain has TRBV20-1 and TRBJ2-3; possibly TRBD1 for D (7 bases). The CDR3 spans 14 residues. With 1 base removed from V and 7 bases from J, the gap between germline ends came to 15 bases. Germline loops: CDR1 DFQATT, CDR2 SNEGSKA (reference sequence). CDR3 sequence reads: CSARVTGAGYTQYF. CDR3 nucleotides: TGCAGTGCTAGAGTAACAGGGGCGGGATATACGCAGTATTTT.

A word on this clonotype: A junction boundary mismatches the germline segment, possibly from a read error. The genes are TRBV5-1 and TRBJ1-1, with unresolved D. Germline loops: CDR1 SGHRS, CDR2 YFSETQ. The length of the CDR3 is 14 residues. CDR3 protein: CASSLHVRNTEDFF. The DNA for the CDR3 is TGCGCCAGCAGCTTACACGTAAGGAACACTGAAGATTTCTTT. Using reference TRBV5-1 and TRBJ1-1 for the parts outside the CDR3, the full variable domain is KAGVTQTPRYLIKTRGQQVTLSCSPISGHRSVSWYQQTPGQGLQFLFEYFSETQRNKGNFPGRFSGRQFSNSRSEMNVSTLELGDSALYLCASSLHVRNTEDFFGQGTRLTVV.

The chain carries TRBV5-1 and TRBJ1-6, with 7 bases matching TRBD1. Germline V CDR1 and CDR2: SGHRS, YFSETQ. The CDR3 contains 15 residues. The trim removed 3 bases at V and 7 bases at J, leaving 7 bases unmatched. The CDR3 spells CASSSYRGTNSPLHF. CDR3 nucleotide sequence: TGCGCCAGCAGCTCGTACAGGGGAACGAATTCACCCCTCCACTTT.

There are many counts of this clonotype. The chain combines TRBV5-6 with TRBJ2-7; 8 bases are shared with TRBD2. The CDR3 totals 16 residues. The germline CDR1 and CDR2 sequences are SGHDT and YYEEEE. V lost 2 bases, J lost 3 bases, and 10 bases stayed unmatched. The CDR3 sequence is CASSFGLSGSLYEQYF. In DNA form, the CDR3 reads TGTGCCAGCAGCTTCGGCCTGAGCGGGAGTCTCTACGAGCAGTACTTC.

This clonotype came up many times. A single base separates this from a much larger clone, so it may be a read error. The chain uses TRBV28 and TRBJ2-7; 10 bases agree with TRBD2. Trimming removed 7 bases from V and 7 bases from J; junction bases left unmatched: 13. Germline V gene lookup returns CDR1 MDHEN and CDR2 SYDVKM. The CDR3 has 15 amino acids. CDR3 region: CASNGLAEVSEEQYF. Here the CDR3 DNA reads TGTGCCAGCAACGGACTAGCGGAAGTGTCAGAAGAGCAGTACTTC.

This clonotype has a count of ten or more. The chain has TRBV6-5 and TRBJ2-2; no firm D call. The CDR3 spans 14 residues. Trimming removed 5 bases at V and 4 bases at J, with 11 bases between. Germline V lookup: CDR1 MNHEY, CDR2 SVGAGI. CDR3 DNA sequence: TGTGCCAGCAGTCCCGCAGGCAGCACCGGGGAGCTGTTTTTT. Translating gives CASSPAGSTGELFF.